The source of this T cell receptor beta chain is a study of beta chain features in type 1 diabetes. A note on this clone: What it binds is unknown. Other DNA sequences in the same sample also yield this CDR3.

Expressed TCRB transcripts were sequenced because the entire RNA isolate underwent reverse transcription. Generated by immunoSEQ multiplex PCR, the TCRdb table keeps only in-frame clones and is missing some. The table lists over 120,000 clones, about 12% of them singletons. General study findings and limits: In all four CD4+ subsets, TCRB CDR3 length was significantly, moderately reduced in type 1 diabetes.

Trimming stripped 2 bases from V and 3 bases from J, with 10 bases between. There are 14 residues in the CDR3. Germline CDR1 reads KGHSH; CDR2 reads LQKENI. Sequencing was done on a sample of central memory CD4+ T cells from blood. This sequence originates from a man in his late teens or twenties with type 1 diabetes. The chain recombines TRBV18 with TRBJ1-2, with TRBD1 as a possible D gene (6 bases). The DNA for the CDR3 is TGTGCCAGCTCACCAAGGGGGGCAGACTATGGCTACACCTTC. Protein sequence: CASSPRGADYGYTF.